This entry describes one TCR beta chain. This record belongs to a study of blood T cell repertoires in COVID-19. This CDR3 has 12 amino acids. Trimming removed 7 bases from V and 4 bases from J, with 11 bases in between. Germline V gives CDR1 SQVTM, CDR2 ANQGSEA. Generated by immunoSEQ multiplex PCR, the TCRdb table keeps only in-frame clones and is missing some. The data hold tens of thousands of clones, with 70% to 90% observed a single time. This sequence joins TRBV29-1 and TRBJ1-3, with D possibly matching TRBD1 (5 bases). Material: peripheral blood. The receptor was isolated from a man aged 50 to 60 with COVID-19, enrolled during active disease. This CDR3 reads CSAARDGNTIYF. The CDR3 DNA is TGCAGCGCGGCGCGGGACGGAAACACCATATATTTT.